This paragraph covers one T cell receptor beta chain sequence. The antigen is undetermined. This sample is drawn from a study of radiotherapy plus CTLA-4 blockade in lung cancer. Overall study: An objective response was seen in about 18% of patients, and disease control in about 31%.

Enrolled patients, whose metastatic non-small-cell lung cancer was chemo-refractory, received focal radiation plus CTLA-4 blockade with ipilimumab. This table comes from immunoSEQ multiplex PCR, and its TCRdb copy is limited to in-frame clones, with some not included. The repertoire consists of roughly 100,000 clones, with approximately 78% occurring once and the leading ten covering roughly 24%. Study outcomes and limitations: Strongest reported response predictors: early blood clone changes and post-radiation interferon-beta. Blood-borne expansion of tumor-derived TCR clones followed radiotherapy plus ipilimumab.

Sequences were derived from peripheral blood, sampled from a patient treated with radiotherapy plus ipilimumab. The source is a human donor with non-small cell lung cancer that progressed on radiotherapy plus ipilimumab.

DNA for the CDR3: TGTGCCAGCTCGCCAAGGACAGGGAGATATGGCTACACCTTC. Translating gives CASSPRTGRYGYTF. This chain links TRBV18 with TRBJ1-2, with TRBD1 identical over 8 bases. Germline CDR1 is KGHSH and CDR2 is LQKENI. Germline trimming cut 6 bases from V and 5 bases from J; bases unmatched to any gene: 8. This CDR3 region has 14 residues. Full variable domain (rest looked up from reference TRBV18 and TRBJ1-2): NAGVMQNPRHLVRRRGQEARLRCSPMKGHSHVYWYRQLPEEGLKFMVYLQKENIIDESGMPKERFSAEFPKEGPSILRIQQVVRGDSAAYFCASSPRTGRYGYTFGSGTRLTVV.